This TCR beta chain was recorded in a study of T cells after yellow fever vaccination. Across the whole study: SMART-Seq v4 Ultra Low Input served to prepare low-cell-number fractions.

MiXCR, applied by TCRdb to the 5' RACE reads, yields one record per CDR3 protein. Of roughly 140,000 distinct CDR3 sequences listed, 7.7% are singletons. Findings and caveats of the study: Most clones from primary vaccination were detected again post-booster (96% CD4, about 85% CD8).

This clonotype was seen ten or more times. What it recognizes is unknown. Trimming shortened V by 4 bases and J by 8 bases, and 12 bases separated the two germline ends. Germline assignment: CDR1 MGHDK and CDR2 SYGVNS. The CDR3 length is 13 residues. V and J are TRBV25-1 and TRBJ2-1, with a weak D call TRBD1 (5 bases). Sequencing was performed on CD4+ T cells sorted from PBMCs, taken 5 days after the yellow fever booster vaccination. This clonotype was sampled from a man between 25 and 39 years old who received the YFV17D yellow fever vaccine. The CDR3 coding sequence is TGTGCCAGCAGTGGGGTGAGACAGCATGAGCAGTTCTTC. This sequence encodes CASSGVRQHEQFF.